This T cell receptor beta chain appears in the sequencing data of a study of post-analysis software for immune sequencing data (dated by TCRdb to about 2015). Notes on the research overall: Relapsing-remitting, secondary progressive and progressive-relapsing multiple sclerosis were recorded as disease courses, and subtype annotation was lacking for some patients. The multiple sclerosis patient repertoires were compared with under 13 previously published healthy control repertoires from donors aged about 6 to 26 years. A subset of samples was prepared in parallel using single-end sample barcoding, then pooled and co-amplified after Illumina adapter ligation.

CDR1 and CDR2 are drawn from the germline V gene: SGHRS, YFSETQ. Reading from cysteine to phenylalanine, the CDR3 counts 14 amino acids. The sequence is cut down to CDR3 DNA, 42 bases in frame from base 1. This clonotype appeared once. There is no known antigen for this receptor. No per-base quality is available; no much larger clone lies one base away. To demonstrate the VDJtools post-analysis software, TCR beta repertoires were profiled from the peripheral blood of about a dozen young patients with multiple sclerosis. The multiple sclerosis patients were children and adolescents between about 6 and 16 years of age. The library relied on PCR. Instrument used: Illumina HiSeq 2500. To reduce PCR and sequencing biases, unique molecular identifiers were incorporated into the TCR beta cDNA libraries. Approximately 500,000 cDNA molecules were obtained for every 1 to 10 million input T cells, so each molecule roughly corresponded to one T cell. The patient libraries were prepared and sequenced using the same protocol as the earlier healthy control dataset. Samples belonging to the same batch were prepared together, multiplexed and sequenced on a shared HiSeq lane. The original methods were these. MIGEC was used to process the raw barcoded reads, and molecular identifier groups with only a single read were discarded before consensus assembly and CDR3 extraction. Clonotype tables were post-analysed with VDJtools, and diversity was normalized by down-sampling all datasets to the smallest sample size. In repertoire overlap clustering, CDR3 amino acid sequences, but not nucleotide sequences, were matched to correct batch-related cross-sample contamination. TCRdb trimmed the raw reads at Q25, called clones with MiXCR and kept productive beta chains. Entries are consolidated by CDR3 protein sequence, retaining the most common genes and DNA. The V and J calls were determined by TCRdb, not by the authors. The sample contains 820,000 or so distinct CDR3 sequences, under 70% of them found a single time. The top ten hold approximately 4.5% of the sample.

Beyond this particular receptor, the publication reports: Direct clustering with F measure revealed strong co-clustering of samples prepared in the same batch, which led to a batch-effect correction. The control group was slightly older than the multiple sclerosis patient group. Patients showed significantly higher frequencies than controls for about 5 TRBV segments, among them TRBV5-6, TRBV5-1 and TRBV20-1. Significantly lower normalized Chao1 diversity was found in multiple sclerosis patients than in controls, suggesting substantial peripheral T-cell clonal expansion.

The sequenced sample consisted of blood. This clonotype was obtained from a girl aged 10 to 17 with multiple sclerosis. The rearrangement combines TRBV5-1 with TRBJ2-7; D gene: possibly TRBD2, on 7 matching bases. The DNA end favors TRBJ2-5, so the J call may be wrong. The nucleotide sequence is TGCGCCAGCAGCTCGGATGGACTAGGGGGGACCCAGTACTTC. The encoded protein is CASSSDGLGGTQYF.